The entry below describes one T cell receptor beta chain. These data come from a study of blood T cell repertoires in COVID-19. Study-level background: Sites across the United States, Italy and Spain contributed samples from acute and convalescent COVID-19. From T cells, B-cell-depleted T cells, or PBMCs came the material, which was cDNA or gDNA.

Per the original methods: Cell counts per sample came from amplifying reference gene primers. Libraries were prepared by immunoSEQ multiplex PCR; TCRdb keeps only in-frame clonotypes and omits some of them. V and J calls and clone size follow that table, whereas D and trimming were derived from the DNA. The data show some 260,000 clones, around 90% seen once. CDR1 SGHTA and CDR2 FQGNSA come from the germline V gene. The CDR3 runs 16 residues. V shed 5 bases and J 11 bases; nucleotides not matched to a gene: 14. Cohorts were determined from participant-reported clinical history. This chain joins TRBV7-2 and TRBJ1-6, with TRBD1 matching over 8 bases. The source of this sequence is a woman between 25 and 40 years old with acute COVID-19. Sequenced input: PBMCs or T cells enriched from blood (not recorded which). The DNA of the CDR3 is TGTGCCAGCAGCCCTCTTGTGGGGCAGGGGGCTACACCCCTCCACTTT. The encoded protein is CASSPLVGQGATPLHF.